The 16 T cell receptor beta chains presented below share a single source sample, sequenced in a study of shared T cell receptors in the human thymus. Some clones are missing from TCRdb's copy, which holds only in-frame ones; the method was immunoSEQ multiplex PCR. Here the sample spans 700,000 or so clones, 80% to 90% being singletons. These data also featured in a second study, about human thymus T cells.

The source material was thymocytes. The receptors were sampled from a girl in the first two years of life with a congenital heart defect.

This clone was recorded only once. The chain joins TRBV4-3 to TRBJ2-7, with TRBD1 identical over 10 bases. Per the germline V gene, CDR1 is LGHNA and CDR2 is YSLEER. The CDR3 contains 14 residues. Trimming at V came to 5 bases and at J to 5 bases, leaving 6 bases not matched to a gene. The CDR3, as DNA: TGCGCCAGCAGCGCCCGGACAGGGGGGAACGAGCAGTACTTC. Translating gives CASSARTGGNEQYF.

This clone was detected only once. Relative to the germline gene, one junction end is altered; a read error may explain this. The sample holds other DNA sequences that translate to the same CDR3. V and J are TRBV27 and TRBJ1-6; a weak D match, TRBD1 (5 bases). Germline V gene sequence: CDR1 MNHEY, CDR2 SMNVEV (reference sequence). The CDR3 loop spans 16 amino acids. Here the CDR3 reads CASSPSRQSDNSPLHF. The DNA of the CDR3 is TGTGCCAGCAGTCCTTCCCGACAGAGTGATAATTCCCCCCTCCACTTT.

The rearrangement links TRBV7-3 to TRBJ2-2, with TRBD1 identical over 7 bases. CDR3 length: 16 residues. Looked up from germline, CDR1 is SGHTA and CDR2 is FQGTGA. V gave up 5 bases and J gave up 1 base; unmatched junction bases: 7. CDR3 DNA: TGTGCCAGCAGCGCCAGGGGGTCAAGGAACACCGGGGAGCTGTTTTTT. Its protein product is CASSARGSRNTGELFF.

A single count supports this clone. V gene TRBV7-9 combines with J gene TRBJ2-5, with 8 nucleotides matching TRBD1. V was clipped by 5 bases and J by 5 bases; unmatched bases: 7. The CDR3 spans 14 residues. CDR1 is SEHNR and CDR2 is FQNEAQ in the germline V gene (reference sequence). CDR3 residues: CASSTQDRGETQYF. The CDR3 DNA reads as TGTGCCAGCAGCACCCAAGACAGGGGTGAGACCCAGTACTTC.

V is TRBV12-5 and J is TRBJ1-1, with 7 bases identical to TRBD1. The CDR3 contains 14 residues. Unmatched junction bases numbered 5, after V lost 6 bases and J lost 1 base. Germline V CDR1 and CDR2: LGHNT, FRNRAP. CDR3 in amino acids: CASGHRGRNTEAFF. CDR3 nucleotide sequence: TGTGCTAGTGGGCACAGGGGAAGGAACACTGAAGCTTTCTTT.

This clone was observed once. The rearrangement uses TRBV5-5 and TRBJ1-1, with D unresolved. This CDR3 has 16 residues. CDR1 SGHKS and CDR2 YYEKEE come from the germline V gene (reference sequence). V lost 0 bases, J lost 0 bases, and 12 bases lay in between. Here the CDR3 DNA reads TGTGCCAGCAGCTTGGGGCGGATAATCATGAACACTGAAGCTTTCTTT. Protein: CASSLGRIIMNTEAFF.

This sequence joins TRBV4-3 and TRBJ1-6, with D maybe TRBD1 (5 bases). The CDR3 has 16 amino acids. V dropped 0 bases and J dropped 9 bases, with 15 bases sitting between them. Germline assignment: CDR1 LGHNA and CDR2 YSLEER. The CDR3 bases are TGCGCCAGCAGCCAAGATTGGGGGGAGGAGGTTTCACCCCTCCACTTT. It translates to CASSQDWGEEVSPLHF.

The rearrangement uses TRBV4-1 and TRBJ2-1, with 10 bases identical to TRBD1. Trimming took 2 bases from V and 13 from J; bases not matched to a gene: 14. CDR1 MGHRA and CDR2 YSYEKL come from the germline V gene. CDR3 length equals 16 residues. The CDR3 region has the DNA TGCGCCAGCAGCCAAACCGAAGGGACAGGGGAACTATTACAGTTCTTC. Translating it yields CASSQTEGTGELLQFF.

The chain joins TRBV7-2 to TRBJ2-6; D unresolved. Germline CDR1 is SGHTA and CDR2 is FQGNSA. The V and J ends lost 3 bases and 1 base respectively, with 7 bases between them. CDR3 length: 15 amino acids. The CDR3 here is CASSFGSSGANVLTF. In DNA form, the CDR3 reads TGTGCCAGCAGCTTCGGTTCTTCTGGGGCCAACGTCCTGACTTTC.

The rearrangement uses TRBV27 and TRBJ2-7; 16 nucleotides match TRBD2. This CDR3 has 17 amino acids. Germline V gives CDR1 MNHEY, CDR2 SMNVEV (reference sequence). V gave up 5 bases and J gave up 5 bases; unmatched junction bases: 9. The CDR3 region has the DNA TGTGCCAGCAGTCCGACCGGGACTAGCGGGGGGGGACACGAGCAGTACTTC. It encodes CASSPTGTSGGGHEQYF.

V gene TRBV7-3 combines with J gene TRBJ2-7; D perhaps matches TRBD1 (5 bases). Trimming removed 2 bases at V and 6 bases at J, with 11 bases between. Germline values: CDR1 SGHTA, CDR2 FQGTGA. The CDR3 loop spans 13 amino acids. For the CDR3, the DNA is TGTGCCAGCAGCTTATTCAGGACAAGCGAGCAGTACTTC. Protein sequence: CASSLFRTSEQYF.

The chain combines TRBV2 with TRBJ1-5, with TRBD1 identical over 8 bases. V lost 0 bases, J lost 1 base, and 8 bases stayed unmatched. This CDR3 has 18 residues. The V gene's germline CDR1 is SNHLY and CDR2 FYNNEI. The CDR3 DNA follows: TGTGCCAGCAGTGAAGCGGAGACAGGGGAAATGAGCAATCAGCCCCAGCATTTT. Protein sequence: CASSEAETGEMSNQPQHF.

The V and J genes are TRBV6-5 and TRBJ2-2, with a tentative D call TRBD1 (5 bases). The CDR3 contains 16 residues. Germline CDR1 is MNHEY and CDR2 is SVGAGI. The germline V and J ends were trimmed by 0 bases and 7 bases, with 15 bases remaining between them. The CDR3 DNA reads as TGTGCCAGCAGTTACTCAGGACAAACGATTGACGGGGAGCTGTTTTTT. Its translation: CASSYSGQTIDGELFF.

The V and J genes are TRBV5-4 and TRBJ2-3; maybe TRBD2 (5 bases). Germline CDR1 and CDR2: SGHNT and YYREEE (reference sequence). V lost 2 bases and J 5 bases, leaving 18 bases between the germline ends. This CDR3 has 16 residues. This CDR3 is CASSFFLSPGRDTQYF. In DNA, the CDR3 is TGTGCCAGCAGCTTTTTTCTGTCCCCGGGAAGAGATACGCAGTATTTT. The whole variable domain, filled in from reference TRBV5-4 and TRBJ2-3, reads ETGVTQSPTHLIKTRGQQVTLRCSSQSGHNTVSWYQQALGQGPQFIFQYYREEENGRGNFPPRFSGLQFPNYSSELNVNALELDDSALYLCASSFFLSPGRDTQYFGPGTRLTVL.

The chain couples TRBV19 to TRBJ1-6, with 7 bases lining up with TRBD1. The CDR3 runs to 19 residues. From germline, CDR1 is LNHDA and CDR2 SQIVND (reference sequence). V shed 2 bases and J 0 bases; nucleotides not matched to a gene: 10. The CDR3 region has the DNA TGTGCCAGTAGTATAATCGACAGGGAACCAAGCTCCTATAATTCACCCCTCCACTTT. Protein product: CASSIIDREPSSYNSPLHF.

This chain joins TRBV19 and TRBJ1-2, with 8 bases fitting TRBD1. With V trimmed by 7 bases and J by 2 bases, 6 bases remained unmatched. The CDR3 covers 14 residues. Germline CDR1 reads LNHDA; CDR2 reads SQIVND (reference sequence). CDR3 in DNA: TGTGCCAGTACCCGAAACAGGGGGAACTATGGCTACACCTTC. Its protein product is CASTRNRGNYGYTF.